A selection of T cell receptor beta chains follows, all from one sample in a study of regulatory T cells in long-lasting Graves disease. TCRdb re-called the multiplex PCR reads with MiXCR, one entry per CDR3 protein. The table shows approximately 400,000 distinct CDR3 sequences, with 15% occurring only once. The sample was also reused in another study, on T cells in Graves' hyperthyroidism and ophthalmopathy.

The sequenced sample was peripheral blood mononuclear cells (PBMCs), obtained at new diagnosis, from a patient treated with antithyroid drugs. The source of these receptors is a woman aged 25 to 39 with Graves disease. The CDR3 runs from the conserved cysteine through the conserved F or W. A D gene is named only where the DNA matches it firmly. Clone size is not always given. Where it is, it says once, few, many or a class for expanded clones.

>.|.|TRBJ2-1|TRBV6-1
CASSVLLGFTGNEQFF
TGTGCCAGCAGTGTCCTCCTGGGATTCACGGGGAATGAGCAGTTCTTC
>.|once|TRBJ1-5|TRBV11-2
CASSLVVGPQHF
TGTGCCAGCAGCTTAGTGGTGGGGCCCCAGCATTTT
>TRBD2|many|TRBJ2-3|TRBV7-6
CASSEAGGSADTQYF
TGTGCCAGCAGCGAAGCGGGAGGGAGCGCAGATACGCAGTATTTT
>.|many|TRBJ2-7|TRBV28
CASSRAGDYEQYF
TGTGCCAGCAGCCGTGCTGGCGACTACGAGCAGTACTTC
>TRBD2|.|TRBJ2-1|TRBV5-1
CASSRFGTSGKVVEQFF
TGCGCCAGCAGCCGTTTTGGGACTAGCGGGAAGGTGGTTGAGCAGTTCTTC
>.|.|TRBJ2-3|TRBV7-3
CASSLNLLGPDTQYF
TGTGCCAGCAGCTTAAATCTTCTTGGCCCAGATACGCAGTATTTT
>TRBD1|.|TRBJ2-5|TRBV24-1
CATSDDRGTETQYF
TGTGCCACCAGTGATGACAGGGGGACGGAGACCCAGTACTTC
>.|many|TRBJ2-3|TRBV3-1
CASSQVVLPGTQYF
TGTGCCAGCAGCCAAGTGGTCCTCCCGGGTACGCAGTATTTT
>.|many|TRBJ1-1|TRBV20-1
CSARWGNTEAFF
TGCAGTGCTAGATGGGGGAATACTGAAGCTTTCTTT
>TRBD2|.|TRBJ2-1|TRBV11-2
CASSLVPTSGTDNEQFF
TGTGCCAGCAGCTTAGTCCCGACTAGCGGGACGGACAATGAGCAGTTCTTC
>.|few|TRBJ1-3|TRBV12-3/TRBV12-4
CASTRPEVPGNTIYF
TGTGCCAGCACTAGACCCGAGGTCCCTGGAAACACCATATATTTT
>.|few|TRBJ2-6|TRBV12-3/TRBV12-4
CASTRGVGRIDSGANVLTF
TGTGCCAGCACCCGAGGGGTTGGCAGGATCGATTCTGGGGCCAACGTCCTGACTTTC
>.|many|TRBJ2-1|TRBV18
CASSPSGTLAAHEQFF
TGTGCCAGCTCACCGTCCGGGACTCTAGCAGCCCATGAGCAGTTCTTC
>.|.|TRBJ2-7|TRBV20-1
CSATIAATTGEQYF
TGCAGTGCCACCATAGCGGCCACGACGGGGGAGCAGTACTTC
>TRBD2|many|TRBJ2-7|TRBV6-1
CASSLFAGGSYEQYF
TGTGCCAGCAGCCTCTTCGCGGGGGGTTCCTACGAGCAGTACTTC
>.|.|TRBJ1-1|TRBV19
CASRLGATEAFF
TGTGCCAGTAGATTGGGGGCTACTGAAGCTTTCTTT
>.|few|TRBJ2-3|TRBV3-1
CASSLWTGFRTDTQYF
TGTGCCAGCAGCCTATGGACGGGGTTTCGCACAGATACGCAGTATTTT
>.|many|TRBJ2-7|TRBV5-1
CASSSPPGRESSYEQYF
TGCGCCAGCAGCTCCCCCCCTGGCAGGGAAAGCTCCTACGAGCAGTACTTC
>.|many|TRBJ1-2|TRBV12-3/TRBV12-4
CASSAGQTYGYTF
TGTGCCAGCAGTGCCGGACAGACCTATGGCTACACCTTC
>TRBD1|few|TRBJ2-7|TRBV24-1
CATSDLDRGDEQYF
TGTGCCACCAGTGACCTGGACAGGGGCGACGAGCAGTACTTC
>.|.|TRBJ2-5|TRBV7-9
CASSLTPGLEETQYF
TGTGCCAGCAGCTTAACCCCGGGACTGGAGGAGACCCAGTACTTC
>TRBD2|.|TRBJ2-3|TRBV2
CASRDTSGGIPDTQYF
TGTGCCAGCAGGGATACTAGCGGGGGGATCCCAGATACGCAGTATTTT
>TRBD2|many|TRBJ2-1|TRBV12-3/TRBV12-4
CASSPTLGAGGNDEQFF
TGTGCCAGCAGCCCTACCCTGGGAGCGGGAGGGAATGATGAGCAGTTCTTC
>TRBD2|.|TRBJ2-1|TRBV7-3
CASSQTPGTSGRAYNEQFF
TGTGCCAGCAGCCAAACTCCAGGGACTAGCGGGAGGGCCTACAATGAGCAGTTCTTC
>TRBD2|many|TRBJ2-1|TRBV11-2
CASSFPRLAGGDEQFF
TGTGCCAGCAGCTTTCCCCGGCTAGCGGGAGGGGATGAGCAGTTCTTC
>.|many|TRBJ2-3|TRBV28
CACLGGRLSTDTQYF
TGTGCCTGCCTGGGGGGCCGCTTAAGCACAGATACGCAGTATTTT
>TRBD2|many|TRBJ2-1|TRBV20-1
CSARWGRASYNEQFF
TGCAGTGCTCGTTGGGGGAGGGCCTCCTACAATGAGCAGTTCTTC
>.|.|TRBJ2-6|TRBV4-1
CASSQDYVKGFGSGANVLTF
TGCGCCAGCAGCCAAGATTACGTTAAGGGGTTCGGCTCTGGGGCCAACGTCCTGACTTTC
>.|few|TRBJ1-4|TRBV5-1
CASSLWGANEKLFF
TGCGCCAGCAGCTTGTGGGGAGCTAATGAAAAACTGTTTTTT
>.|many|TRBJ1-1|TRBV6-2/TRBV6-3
CASSARGYTEAFF
TGTGCCAGCAGTGCGAGAGGGTACACTGAAGCTTTCTTT
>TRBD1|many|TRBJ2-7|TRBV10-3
CAISTRTGGEQYF
TGTGCCATCAGTACACGGACAGGAGGTGAGCAGTACTTC
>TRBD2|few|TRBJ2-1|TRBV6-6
CASSYSLAGGYEQFF
TGTGCCAGCAGTTACTCGCTAGCGGGAGGGTATGAGCAGTTCTTC
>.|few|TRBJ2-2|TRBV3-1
CASSQDGSVGELFF
TGTGCCAGCAGCCAAGATGGGAGCGTCGGGGAGCTGTTTTTT
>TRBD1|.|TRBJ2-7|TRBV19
CATRTGRSEQYF
TGTGCCACCCGGACAGGGAGGTCCGAGCAGTACTTC
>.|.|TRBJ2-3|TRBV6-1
CASRKTSGGSGTDTQYF
TGTGCCAGCAGGAAAACATCGGGGGGCAGTGGCACAGATACGCAGTATTTT
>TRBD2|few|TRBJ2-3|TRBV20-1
CSAEGLAAYFSTDTQYF
TGCAGTGCGGAGGGACTAGCGGCCTACTTTAGCACAGATACGCAGTATTTT
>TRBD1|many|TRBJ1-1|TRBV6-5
CASSYSGEGAVAFF
TGTGCCAGCAGTTACTCAGGGGAGGGGGCGGTGGCTTTCTTT
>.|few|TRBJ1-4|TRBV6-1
CASSGRGLATNEKLFF
TGTGCCAGCAGTGGTCGGGGTCTAGCAACTAATGAAAAACTGTTTTTT
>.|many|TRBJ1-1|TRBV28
CASNDRPNTEAFF
TGTGCCAGCAATGACAGACCGAACACTGAAGCTTTCTTT
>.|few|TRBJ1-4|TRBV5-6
CASGAGSDELFF
TGTGCCAGCGGGGCAGGGTCTGATGAACTGTTTTTT
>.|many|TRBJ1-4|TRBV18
CASSPQEGTVEKLFF
TGTGCCAGCTCACCACAGGAGGGTACGGTTGAAAAACTGTTTTTT
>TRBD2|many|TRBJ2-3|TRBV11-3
CASSLDGTSGSSTDTQYF
TGTGCCAGCAGCTTAGACGGGACTAGCGGGTCAAGCACAGATACGCAGTATTTT
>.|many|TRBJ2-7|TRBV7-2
CASSLSLFYEQYF
TGTGCCAGCAGCTTATCATTATTCTACGAGCAGTACTTC
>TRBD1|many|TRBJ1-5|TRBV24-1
CATSDSDRGSNQPQHF
TGTGCCACCAGTGACTCGGACAGGGGCAGCAATCAGCCCCAGCATTTT
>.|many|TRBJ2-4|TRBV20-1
CSAPGSAKNIQYF
TGCAGTGCACCAGGGTCAGCCAAAAACATTCAGTACTTC
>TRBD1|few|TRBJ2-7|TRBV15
CATSKTGPYEQYF
TGTGCCACCAGCAAGACAGGGCCCTACGAGCAGTACTTC
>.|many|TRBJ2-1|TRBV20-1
CSARGMSLGEQFF
TGCAGTGCTAGGGGGATGAGCTTGGGTGAGCAGTTCTTC
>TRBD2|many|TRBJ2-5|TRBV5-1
CASQREGRETQYF
TGCGCCAGCCAGCGGGAGGGCCGGGAGACCCAGTACTTC
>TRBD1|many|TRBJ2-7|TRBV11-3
CASSVRTGGYEQYF
TGTGCCAGCAGCGTCCGGACAGGGGGCTACGAGCAGTACTTC
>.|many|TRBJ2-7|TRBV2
CASSMGQRTSEQYF
TGTGCCAGCAGCATGGGACAGAGGACTAGCGAGCAGTACTTC
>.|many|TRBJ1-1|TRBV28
CASSLPSRTEAFF
TGTGCCAGCAGTTTACCATCACGCACTGAAGCTTTCTTT
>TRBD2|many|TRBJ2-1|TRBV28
CASSLFRLAGNENEQFF
TGTGCCAGCAGTTTATTCCGACTAGCGGGGAATGAAAATGAGCAGTTCTTC
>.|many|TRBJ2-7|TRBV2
CASSLRGHRAYEQYF
TGTGCCAGCAGTCTGAGGGGACATCGGGCCTACGAGCAGTACTTC
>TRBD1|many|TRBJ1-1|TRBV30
CATYRGYPEAFF
TGTGCCACATACAGGGGATACCCTGAAGCTTTCTTT
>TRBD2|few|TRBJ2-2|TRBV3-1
CASKLAGERGELFF
TGTGCCAGCAAGCTAGCGGGAGAAAGAGGGGAGCTGTTTTTT